This T cell receptor beta chain was profiled in a study of shared clonotypes between healthy human individuals (dated by TCRdb to 2020 to 2022). General notes on the study: A few men and a couple of women, aged 18 to 49 years, made up the cohort. For each donor, three plates each were used for CD4 naive and CD4 memory, two plates were used for CD8 naive, and one plate was used for CD8 memory. Blood TCR repertoires of four to six healthy adults were deeply sequenced to estimate repertoire size and the extent of clonotype sharing between individuals. Libraries were prepared and TCR repertoires were sequenced by different laboratories using diverse techniques, in order to increase sequencing depth and limit assay-specific biases. Each donor's leukapheresis produced roughly between roughly 0.85 and 10 billion PBMCs. The research as a whole found: Naive subsets generally had larger estimated clonotype richness than memory subsets did. When several donors were compared, the shared fraction of clonotypes was around 5.1% for naive CD4, 3.5% for naive CD8, more than 2% for memory CD4, and under 0.5% for memory CD8. Even with the large sequencing depth, rarefaction of the sorted-subset datasets indicated that sequencing was incomplete. Because the study included only a small number of donors, the genetic and exposure-history diversity represented was limited. Compared with non-shared clonotypes, clonotypes shared by all four sorted-subset donors had higher generation probabilities. Pairwise subsampling led to the expectation that sequencing depth would affect the degree of clonotype sharing among donors. Sampling was restricted to blood, and TCR repertoires in tissue are likely to differ from TCR repertoires in blood.

TCR CDR3 regions were amplified from genomic DNA by multiplex PCR using the deep immunoSEQ assay. Extracted genomic DNA from each cell subset was distributed evenly across all wells of several immunoSEQ 96-well plates, and each plate was treated as a replicate. Each replicate PCR for sorted subsets received roughly 200 ng genomic DNA, equal to around 32,000 T cell genomes. Purified libraries were measured with a Qubit 3.0 fluorometer, size-checked on a Bioanalyzer 2100, and measured again with the KAPA Library Quantification kit. Every immunoSEQ 96-well plate was sequenced on a dedicated single-read 150-cycle Illumina NextSeq 550 flow cell. From the authors' description of their analysis: Because the immunoSEQ output held only junctional sequences and lacked quality scores, the filtering could not match the filtering applied to full-length reads. To assign V/J genes and CDR3, sequences were annotated against IMGT germline references using PyIR, a Python wrapper for IgBLAST v1.9. Reads with weak V/J assignments (E-value above 1e-6), missing CDR3, stop codons, out-of-frame junctions, or ambiguous translated residues were removed. V3J clonotypes were defined as sequences sharing an identical inferred V gene, J gene, and CDR3 amino acid sequence. Percentage overlap between repertoires was calculated by dividing the number of shared unique clonotypes by the size of the smaller repertoire. Richness of each repertoire was evaluated using RTK rarefaction, the Chao1 estimator, and Recon v2.1 estimates of unobserved clonotypes. For all TCRbeta clonotypes obtained by the gDNA method from a few donors, generation probabilities were computed with OLGA. What TCRdb holds here is the immuneACCESS table cut down to in-frame rearrangements. Part of the clones is not present; checked against another copy, under half of the missing clones reflect an unresolved V gene, and the others are unexplained. D and trimming were read from the DNA, whereas the V and J calls and clone size are those reported in that table. A total of hundreds of thousands of clones appear in this sample, about 96% of them only once. The ten largest clones add up to approximately 0.12% of the sample.

Points on this clone: Its antigen remains undetermined. Base-call qualities are not available, and no considerably larger clone is one nucleotide away.

CD8 naive samples were obtained by positive selection for CCR7 among CD45RO-negative cells, yielding a CD45RA+CCR7+ population from which TemRA cells were excluded. The donors were healthy, HIV-negative adults who had no recently reported acute infections or vaccinations. Only Caucasian adults living in Nashville, Tennessee, USA were represented among the donors. Blood was collected by leukapheresis, and PBMCs were isolated by Ficoll-Histopaque density gradient centrifugation and then cryopreserved in liquid nitrogen vapor phase. Analytical flow cytometry was used to check the purity and quantity of every magnetically sorted T cell population. From each sorted fraction, genomic DNA was isolated and quantified by UV absorbance on a Nanodrop 2000c. From cysteine to phenylalanine, the CDR3 is 15 amino acids long. The CDR3 DNA has 45 bases and is translated from base 1.

The clonotype was recovered from a woman in her twenties or thirties in good health. This sequence uses TRBV7-5 and TRBJ2-6; the table's D call, TRBD1, was not checked against the DNA. TRBV7-5 represents a pseudogene. The sample taken for sequencing was naive CD8+ T cells sorted from blood. Sample cell subset or site, as interpreted from the label and publication: CD45RA+CCR7+. The CDR3 region: CVKQLRLSGANVLTF. The DNA sequence is as follows: TGTGTCAAACAGCTTAGGCTCTCTGGGGCCAACGTCCTGACTTTC.